This is a list of T cell receptor beta chains from one sample in a study of human T cells and chemical hapten exposure. MiXCR, run by TCRdb on the RACE reads, gives a single entry per CDR3 protein. This table holds under 75,000 distinct CDR3 sequences, around 10% found once. This specimen was whole blood, taken in connection with sensitization to the hapten diphenylcyclopropenone (DPC). The receptors shown here come from a woman aged 45-60 years with alopecia areata. Some clones in this sample may be carry-over from other donors' samples. Each CDR3 is given with its conserved first and last residue. A D gene is named only where the DNA matches it firmly. Clone size is not always given. Where it is, it says once, few, many or a class for expanded clones.

TRBJ2-2	.	TRBV20-1	.	TGCAGTGCCCCACTCCAGAGGACCACCGGGGAGCTGTTTTTT	CSAPLQRTTGELFF
TRBJ1-1	.	TRBV6-5	.	TGTGCCAGCAGTTACTCGGACCCGAGGGGCACTGAAGCTTTCTTT	CASSYSDPRGTEAFF
TRBJ2-5	TRBD2	TRBV29-1	few	TGCAGCGTTGATAGGGGACTAGGAGAGGAGACCCAGTACTTC	CSVDRGLGEETQYF
TRBJ2-7	.	TRBV27	.	TGTGCCAGCAGCTCTGAGTATAGCCCTTCACTCGGGGTATCCGTCTACGAGCAGTACTTC	CASSSEYSPSLGVSVYEQYF
TRBJ2-5	.	TRBV7-9	few	TGTGCCAGCAGCTATTCTGGTCAAGAGACCCAGTACTTC	CASSYSGQETQYF
TRBJ2-7	.	TRBV6-2/TRBV6-3	.	TGTGCCGCCGAGGCGGTGAGCTCCTACGAGCAGTACTTC	CAAEAVSSYEQYF
TRBJ2-6	.	TRBV28	.	TGTGCCAGCAGTTCCGGCCGGGCCAACGTCCTGACTTTC	CASSSGRANVLTF
TRBJ2-7	TRBD1	TRBV5-4	few	TGTGCCAGCAGCTTGGTGGGGACAGGGTTTTCCTACGAGCAGTACTTC	CASSLVGTGFSYEQYF
TRBJ2-6	TRBD2	TRBV29-1	few	TGCAGCGTGGGGGAACTAGCGTCTGGGGCCAACGTCCTGACTTTC	CSVGELASGANVLTF
TRBJ2-5	.	TRBV18	.	TGTGCCAGCTCACCTAGAAGCCGAGAGACCCAGTACTTC	CASSPRSRETQYF
TRBJ2-1	.	TRBV30	.	TGTGCCTGGAGTGTACGCAATGAGCAGTTCTTC	CAWSVRNEQFF
TRBJ1-2	TRBD1	TRBV11-2	many	TGTGCCAGCAGCCCTGACAGGGTTTTAGTCTATGGCTACACCTTC	CASSPDRVLVYGYTF
TRBJ1-6	.	TRBV5-5	few	TGTGCCAGCAGCTTAGCCCCGGGGACTCAGAATTCACCCCTCCACTTT	CASSLAPGTQNSPLHF
TRBJ2-1	.	TRBV12-3/TRBV12-4	.	TGTGCCAGCAGTCCACAGGGAGAGCAGTTCTTC	CASSPQGEQFF
TRBJ2-1	TRBD2	TRBV20-1	.	TGCAGTGCCCATAAAGGGACTAGCGGTAGGAATGAGCAGTTCTTC	CSAHKGTSGRNEQFF